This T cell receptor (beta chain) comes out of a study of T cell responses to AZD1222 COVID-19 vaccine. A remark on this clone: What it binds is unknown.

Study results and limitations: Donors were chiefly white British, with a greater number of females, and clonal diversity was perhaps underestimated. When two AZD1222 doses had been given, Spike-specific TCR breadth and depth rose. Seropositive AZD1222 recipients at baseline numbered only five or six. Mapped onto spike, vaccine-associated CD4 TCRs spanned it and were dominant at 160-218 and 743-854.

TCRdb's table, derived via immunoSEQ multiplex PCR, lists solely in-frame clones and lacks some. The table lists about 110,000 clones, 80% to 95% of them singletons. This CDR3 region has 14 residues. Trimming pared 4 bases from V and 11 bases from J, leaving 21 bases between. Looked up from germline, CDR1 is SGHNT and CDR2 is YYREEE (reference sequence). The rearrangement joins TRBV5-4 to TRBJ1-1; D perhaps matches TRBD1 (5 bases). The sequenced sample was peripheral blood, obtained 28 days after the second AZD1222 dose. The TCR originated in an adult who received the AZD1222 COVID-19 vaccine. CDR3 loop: CASSAGTAEPGAFF. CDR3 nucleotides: TGTGCCAGCAGCGCCGGGACGGCCGAACCTGGGGCTTTCTTT.